One TCR beta chain is described in this entry. V dropped 3 bases and J dropped 0; count of bases not matched to a gene: 10. Per germline, CDR1 MDHEN and CDR2 SYDVKM. The CDR3 sequence is 17 residues long. Assay used: immunoSEQ multiplex PCR; TCRdb lists only in-frame clones, some missing. The sample yields 75,000 to 90,000 clones, roughly 94% seen once. This sample was included in a study of technical replicates of blood from several donors. The clonotype originates from a human donor in good health. The sequencing sample was made of T cells isolated from PBMCs. The chain is built from TRBV28 and TRBJ2-5, with TRBD2 identical over 7 bases. The CDR3 DNA follows: TGTGCCAGCAGTTTCAATTTCCTAGCGGAGTACCAAGAGACCCAGTACTTC. Translating gives CASSFNFLAEYQETQYF.